Shown below are 9 T cell receptor beta chains from a single sample sequenced in a study of blood T cell repertoires in COVID-19. Assay: immunoSEQ multiplex PCR; the TCRdb copy retains only in-frame clones and omits some. Here the sample spans hundreds of thousands of clones, 85% to 90% being singletons. Sequencing was done on a sample of PBMCs or T cells enriched from blood (not recorded which). These receptor sequences come from a man aged 45-60 years who had been exposed to COVID-19.

V and J are TRBV6-5 and TRBJ1-3; 9 bases agree with TRBD1. Trimming at V came to 5 bases and at J to 4 bases, leaving 6 bases not matched to a gene. Per the germline V gene, CDR1 is MNHEY and CDR2 is SVGAGI. The CDR3 has 15 amino acids. The CDR3 region has the DNA TGTGCCAGCAGTCGCGCCGGGACAGGGGGAAACACCATATATTTT. Encoded protein: CASSRAGTGGNTIYF.

J is TRBJ1-3 and V is TRBV10-3; D not resolved. The V and J ends lost 6 bases and 6 bases respectively, with 18 bases between them. This CDR3 is built from 15 residues. Germline V gene lookup returns CDR1 ENHRY and CDR2 SYGVKD. The CDR3 spells CAIRGAGNQLNTIYF. In DNA, the CDR3 is TGTGCCATCAGGGGCGCGGGGAACCAATTAAACACCATATATTTT.

CDR3 in amino acids: CSVSRGTGAGNTIYF. CDR3 coding DNA: TGCAGCGTCTCCCGGGGGACAGGGGCTGGAAACACCATATATTTT. The V call is TRBV29-1, the J call TRBJ1-3, with TRBD1 matching 10 bases. This CDR3 contains 15 residues. Germline CDR1 is SQVTM and CDR2 is ANQGSEA. After removal of 6 bases from V and 2 bases from J, the junction contained 7 bases not matched to a gene.

The chain links TRBV13 to TRBJ1-2; D not certain. Per germline, CDR1 PRHDT and CDR2 FYEKMQ (reference sequence). Trimming shortened V by 1 base and J by 7 bases, and 13 bases separated the two germline ends. The CDR3 consists of 14 residues. The CDR3, as DNA: TGTGCCAGCAGCTTAGAACGCCCGGGGTCTGGCTACACCTTC. Translation gives CASSLERPGSGYTF.

The chain is built from TRBV20-1 and TRBJ1-1, with D unclear. The length of the CDR3 is 10 residues. Trimming stripped 8 bases from V and 5 bases from J, with 9 bases between. The germline gives CDR1 DFQATT, CDR2 SNEGSKA (reference sequence). CDR3 residues: CSTSRTEAFF. CDR3 coding DNA: TGCAGTACTTCGCGGACTGAAGCTTTCTTT.

This chain's CDR3 is CASSLIAGGTNTGELFF. Written as DNA, the CDR3 is TGCGCCAGCAGCTTGATAGCGGGGGGTACGAACACCGGGGAGCTGTTTTTT. This chain uses TRBV5-1 with TRBJ2-2; 10 nucleotides line up with TRBD2. Germline V gene data show CDR1 as SGHRS and CDR2 as YFSETQ. This CDR3 has 17 residues. V lost 1 base to trimming and J lost 0 bases; unmatched junction nucleotides: 3.

This clone occurred once. The rearrangement uses TRBV3-1 (or the pseudogene TRBV3-2) and TRBJ2-1; possible D gene TRBD2, 5 bases. Trimming took off 4 bases at V and 7 bases at J, with 8 bases between the two ends. Germline lookup yields CDR1 LGHDT and CDR2 YNNKEL (reference sequence). The CDR3 totals 12 residues. The CDR3 DNA is TGTGCCAGCAGCCTACGAGGGAATGAGCAGTTCTTC. This gives the protein CASSLRGNEQFF.

The chain joins TRBV27 to TRBJ2-5, with a possible D match to TRBD1 (5 bases). V was shortened by 5 bases and J by 2 bases, with 15 bases between the two germline ends. Germline V gene sequence: CDR1 MNHEY, CDR2 SMNVEV (reference sequence). The CDR3 covers 15 residues. CDR3 sequence: CASSQGAVQQETQYF. As DNA, the CDR3 is TGTGCCAGCAGTCAAGGGGCAGTCCAACAAGAGACCCAGTACTTC.

The chain recombines TRBV5-1 with TRBJ2-1; maybe TRBD1 (6 bases). Germline V gene sequence: CDR1 SGHRS, CDR2 YFSETQ. Trimming pared 2 bases from V and 12 bases from J, leaving 18 bases between. The CDR3 is 14 residues long. The CDR3 sequence is CASSLDGYQGLQFF. DNA for the CDR3: TGCGCCAGCAGCTTAGACGGTTACCAGGGGTTGCAGTTCTTC.